The 11 T cell receptor beta chains reported below all come from one sample, sequenced in a study of blood T cell repertoires in COVID-19. TCRdb's table, derived via immunoSEQ multiplex PCR, lists solely in-frame clones and lacks some. The sample has about 37,000 clones; 75% to 90% are singletons. Sequencing was done on a sample of peripheral blood. Receptors originate from a human donor in a cohort sampled during active COVID-19.

This chain links TRBV2 with TRBJ2-1, with a tentative D call TRBD2 (6 bases). The CDR3 consists of 11 residues. The V end was cut by 8 bases, the J end by 7 bases, with 9 bases between. Per the germline V gene, CDR1 is SNHLY and CDR2 is FYNNEI. The CDR3 coding sequence is TGTGCCAGCGAGGAGGGTAATGAGCAGTTCTTC. This codes for CASEEGNEQFF.

The rearrangement links TRBV27 to TRBJ2-7, with 7 nucleotides matching TRBD1. CDR1 and CDR2 (germline): MNHEY, SMNVEV (reference sequence). The CDR3 runs 14 residues. V dropped 6 bases and J dropped 0; count of bases not matched to a gene: 5. As DNA, the CDR3 is TGTGCCAGCAGCTTAGGGGGCTTCTCCTACGAGCAGTACTTC. Its protein product is CASSLGGFSYEQYF.

The chain is built from TRBV13 and TRBJ2-3, with D possibly matching TRBD1 (6 bases). The germline V gene has CDR1 PRHDT and CDR2 FYEKMQ (reference sequence). This CDR3 has 18 amino acids. Trimming took 0 bases from V and 5 from J, leaving 21 bases between them. This CDR3 reads CASSLGTYYPQGIDTQYF. DNA of the CDR3: TGTGCCAGCAGCTTAGGTACCTACTACCCACAGGGAATAGATACGCAGTATTTT.

The rearrangement links TRBV27 to TRBJ2-2, with 8 bases lining up with TRBD2. In germline, CDR1 is MNHEY, CDR2 SMNVEV (reference sequence). The V gene end was trimmed by 5 bases and the J gene end by 10 bases; junction bases not matched to a gene: 9. The CDR3 has 14 residues. CDR3 nucleotide sequence: TGTGCCAGCAGTCCTGTAGCGGGAACGCTGGAGCTGTTTTTT. Amino acids: CASSPVAGTLELFF.

This chain connects TRBV12-3 or TRBV12-4 to TRBJ2-1; D is undetermined. This CDR3 comprises 12 residues. V was shortened by 0 bases and J by 10 bases, with 7 bases between the two germline ends. DNA for the CDR3: TGTGCCAGCAGTTTAGCGAACAGAGAGCAGTTCTTC. It encodes CASSLANREQFF.

CDR3 loop: CASRSVGYTF. In nucleotides, the CDR3 is TGTGCCAGCAGGAGTGTCGGCTACACCTTC. The chain joins TRBV2 to TRBJ1-2; D unresolved. V dropped 6 bases and J dropped 8 bases, with 7 bases sitting between them. CDR3 length: 10 residues. CDR1 and CDR2 from the germline V gene are SNHLY and FYNNEI.

The chain has TRBV9 and TRBJ2-5, with D possibly TRBD1 on 7 matching bases. The CDR3 totals 15 residues. V lost 3 bases and J 5 bases, leaving 17 bases between the germline ends. Germline CDR1 is SGDLS and CDR2 is YYNGEE. CDR3 sequence: CASSGDRVAGETQYF. Here the CDR3 DNA reads TGTGCCAGCAGCGGTGACAGGGTGGCGGGGGAGACCCAGTACTTC.

This rearrangement joins TRBV6-1 to TRBJ1-5, with 8 bases fitting TRBD1. Germline loops: CDR1 MNHNS, CDR2 SASEGT. This CDR3 contains 19 residues. V dropped 0 bases and J dropped 6; count of bases not matched to a gene: 16. CDR3 in amino acids: CASSEASANRGYYGQPQHF. The CDR3 DNA reads TGTGCCAGCAGTGAAGCGTCCGCGAACAGGGGGTATTATGGTCAGCCCCAGCATTTT.

The table lists this clone with a count of one. The genes are TRBV27 and TRBJ1-1, with 7 bases fitting TRBD1. V lost 3 bases and J lost 1; bases outside the gene matches: 5. This CDR3 contains 15 residues. Per germline, CDR1 MNHEY and CDR2 SMNVEV (reference sequence). This CDR3 reads CASSLRDRANTEAFF. CDR3 sequence (DNA): TGTGCCAGCAGTTTGCGAGACAGGGCGAACACTGAAGCTTTCTTT.

The V and J genes are TRBV2 and TRBJ2-7, with D unclear. V was trimmed by 4 bases and J by 13 bases, leaving 17 bases between them. The germline V gene encodes CDR1 SNHLY and CDR2 FYNNEI. The CDR3 runs 12 residues. DNA of the CDR3: TGTGCCAGCAGTGGCTCCGCAGGTAAAGGTTACTTC. Amino acid sequence: CASSGSAGKGYF.

The chain carries TRBV5-1 and TRBJ2-7; 8 nucleotides align to TRBD2. CDR3 length equals 14 residues. After removal of 3 bases from V and 3 bases from J, the junction contained 5 bases not matched to a gene. Germline CDR1 is SGHRS and CDR2 is YFSETQ. Written as DNA, the CDR3 is TGCGCCAGCAGCTCCCTAGCGGGCGTCTACGAGCAGTACTTC. Its translation: CASSSLAGVYEQYF.